Sequencing of this T cell receptor beta chain was carried out in a study of breast tumors, draining lymph nodes, adjacent tissues. Study-wide points: Findings are consistent with lymph node origin and intratumoral expansion of most tumor T cells.

Comments on this clonotype: The target antigen is unknown.

Germline CDR1 is SQVTM and CDR2 is ANQGSEA. The CDR3 covers 15 residues. Trimming cost V 7 bases and J 1 base, with 14 bases left between them. TCRdb analysed the multiplex PCR reads with MiXCR anew, one entry per CDR3 protein. The profile shows roughly 70,000 distinct CDR3 sequences, around two fifths of them singletons. This TCR was recovered from a female donor with breast cancer. Some clones in this sample may be carry-over from other donors' samples. The sequenced sample was breast tumor tissue. The J gene is TRBJ1-6, the V gene TRBV29-1; D is unclear. CDR3 sequence (DNA): TGCAGCGCCCGAGGGCAGTTTTCCTATAATTCACCCCTCCACTTT. Amino acid sequence: CSARGQFSYNSPLHF.